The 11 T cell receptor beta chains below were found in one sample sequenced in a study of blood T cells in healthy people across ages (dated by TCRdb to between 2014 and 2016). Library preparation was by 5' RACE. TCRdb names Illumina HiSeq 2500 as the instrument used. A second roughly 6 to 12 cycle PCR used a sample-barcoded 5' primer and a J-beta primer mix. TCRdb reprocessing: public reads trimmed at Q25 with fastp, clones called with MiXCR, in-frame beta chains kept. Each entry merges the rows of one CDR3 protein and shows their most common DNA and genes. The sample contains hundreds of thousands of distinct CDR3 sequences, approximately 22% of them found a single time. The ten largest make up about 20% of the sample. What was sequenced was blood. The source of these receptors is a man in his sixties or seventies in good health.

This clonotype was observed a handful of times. The CDR3 spells CASSLNGGQPQHF. CDR3 DNA: TGCGCCAGCAGCTTGAACGGGGGCCAGCCCCAGCATTTT. This chain uses TRBV5-1 with TRBJ1-5; D is possibly TRBD1 (6 bases). This CDR3 has 13 residues. From germline, CDR1 is SGHRS and CDR2 YFSETQ. Trimming shortened V by 1 base and J by 7 bases, and 9 bases separated the two germline ends. Full variable domain (remainder filled in from reference TRBV5-1 and TRBJ1-5): KAGVTQTPRYLIKTRGQQVTLSCSPISGHRSVSWYQQTPGQGLQFLFEYFSETQRNKGNFPGRFSGRQFSNSRSEMNVSTLELGDSALYLCASSLNGGQPQHFGDGTRLSIL.

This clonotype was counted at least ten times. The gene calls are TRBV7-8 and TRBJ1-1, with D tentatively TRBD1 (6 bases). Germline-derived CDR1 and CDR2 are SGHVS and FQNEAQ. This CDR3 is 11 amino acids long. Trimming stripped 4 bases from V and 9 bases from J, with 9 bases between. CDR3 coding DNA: TGTGCCAGCAGCTACAGGGACCAAGCTTTCTTT. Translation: CASSYRDQAFF.

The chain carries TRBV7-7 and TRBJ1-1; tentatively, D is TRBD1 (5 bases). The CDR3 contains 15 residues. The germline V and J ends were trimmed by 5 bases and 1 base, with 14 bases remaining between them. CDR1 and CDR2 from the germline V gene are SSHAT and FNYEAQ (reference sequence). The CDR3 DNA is TGTGCCAGCAGCCCGGGACCGCTACCGAACACTGAAGCTTTCTTT. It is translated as CASSPGPLPNTEAFF. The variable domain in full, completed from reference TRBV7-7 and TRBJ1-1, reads GAGVSQSPRYKVTKRGQDVTLRCDPISSHATLYWYQQALGQGPEFLTYFNYEAQPDKSGLPSDRFSAERPEGSISTLTIQRTEQRDSAMYRCASSPGPLPNTEAFFGQGTRLTVV.

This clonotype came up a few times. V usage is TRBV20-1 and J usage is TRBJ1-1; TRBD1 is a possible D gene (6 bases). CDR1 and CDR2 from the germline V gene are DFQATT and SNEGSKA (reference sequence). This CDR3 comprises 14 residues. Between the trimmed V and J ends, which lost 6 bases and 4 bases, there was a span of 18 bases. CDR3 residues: CSATRGGARTEAFF. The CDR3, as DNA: TGCAGTGCCACCCGTGGGGGGGCTCGCACTGAAGCTTTCTTT.

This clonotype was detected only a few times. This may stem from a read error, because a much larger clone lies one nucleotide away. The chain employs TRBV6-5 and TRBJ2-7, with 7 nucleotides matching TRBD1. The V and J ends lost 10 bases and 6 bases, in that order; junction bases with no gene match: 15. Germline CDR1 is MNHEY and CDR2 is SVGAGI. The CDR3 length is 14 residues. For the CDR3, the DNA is TGTGCCAACACCAAGGGCACAGGGGTTCTCGAGCAGTACTTC. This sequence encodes CANTKGTGVLEQYF.

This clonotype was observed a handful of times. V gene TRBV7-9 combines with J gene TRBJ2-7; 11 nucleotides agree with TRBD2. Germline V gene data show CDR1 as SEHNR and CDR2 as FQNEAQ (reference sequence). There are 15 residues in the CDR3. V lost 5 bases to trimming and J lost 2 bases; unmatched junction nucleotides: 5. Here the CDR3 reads CASSITSGGPYEQYF. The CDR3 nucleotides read TGTGCCAGCAGCATCACTAGCGGGGGCCCCTACGAGCAGTACTTC.

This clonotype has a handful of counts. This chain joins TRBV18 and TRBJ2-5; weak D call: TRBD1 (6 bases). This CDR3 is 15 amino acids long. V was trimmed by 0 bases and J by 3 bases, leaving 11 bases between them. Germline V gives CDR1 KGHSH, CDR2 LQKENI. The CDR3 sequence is CASSPPSRGKETQYF. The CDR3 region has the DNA TGTGCCAGCTCACCACCATCTAGGGGGAAAGAGACCCAGTACTTC.

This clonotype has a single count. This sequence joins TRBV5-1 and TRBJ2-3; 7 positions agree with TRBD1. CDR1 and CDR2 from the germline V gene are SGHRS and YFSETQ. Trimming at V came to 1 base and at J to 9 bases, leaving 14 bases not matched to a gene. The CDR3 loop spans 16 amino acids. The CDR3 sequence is CASSLSSDRTLMTQYF. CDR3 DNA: TGCGCCAGCAGCTTGTCCTCGGACAGGACGTTGATGACGCAGTATTTT. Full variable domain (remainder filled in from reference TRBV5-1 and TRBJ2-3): KAGVTQTPRYLIKTRGQQVTLSCSPISGHRSVSWYQQTPGQGLQFLFEYFSETQRNKGNFPGRFSGRQFSNSRSEMNVSTLELGDSALYLCASSLSSDRTLMTQYFGPGTRLTVL.

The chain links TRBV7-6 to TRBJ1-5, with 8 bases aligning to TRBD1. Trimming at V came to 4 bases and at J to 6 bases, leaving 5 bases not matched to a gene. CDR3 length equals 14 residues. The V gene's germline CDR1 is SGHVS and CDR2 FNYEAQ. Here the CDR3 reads CASSSDRAGQPQHF. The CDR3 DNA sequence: TGTGCCAGCAGCTCGGACAGGGCGGGTCAGCCCCAGCATTTT.

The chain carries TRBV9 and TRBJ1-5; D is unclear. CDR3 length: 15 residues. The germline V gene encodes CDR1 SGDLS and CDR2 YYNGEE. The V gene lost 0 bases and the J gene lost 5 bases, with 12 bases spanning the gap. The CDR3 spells CASSVGVNGYQPQHF. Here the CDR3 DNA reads TGTGCCAGCAGCGTAGGGGTTAACGGCTATCAGCCCCAGCATTTT.

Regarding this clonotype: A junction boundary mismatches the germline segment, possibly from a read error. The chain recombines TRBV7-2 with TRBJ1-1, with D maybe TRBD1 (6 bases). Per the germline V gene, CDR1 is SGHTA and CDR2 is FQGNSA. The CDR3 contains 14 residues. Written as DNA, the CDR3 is TGCGCCAGCAGCCCCAGGACAGCGAACACTGAAGCTCCCTTT. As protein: CASSPRTANTEAPF.